The 27 T cell receptor beta chains below were found in one sample sequenced in a study of blood T cell repertoires in COVID-19. Sequenced by immunoSEQ multiplex PCR; TCRdb stores in-frame clones only, minus some. The sample yields about 260,000 clones, under 90% seen once. What was sequenced was PBMCs or T cells enriched from blood (not recorded which). Every receptor here comes from a young man with acute COVID-19.

This clone appeared once. The chain combines TRBV28 with TRBJ1-1; TRBD1 agrees at 9 bases. Per germline, CDR1 MDHEN and CDR2 SYDVKM. The CDR3 loop spans 13 amino acids. Losses at the gene ends were 6 bases for V and 5 bases for J; bases not matched to a gene: 4. The CDR3 DNA sequence: TGTGCCAGCAGGGGGACAGGGCTAACTGAAGCTTTCTTT. The encoded protein is CASRGTGLTEAFF.

J is TRBJ2-2 and V is TRBV7-9; TRBD2 might be the D (6 bases). Between the trimmed V and J ends, which lost 7 bases and 1 base, there was a span of 19 bases. CDR1 and CDR2 from the germline V gene are SEHNR and FQNEAQ (reference sequence). The CDR3 extends over 17 amino acids. CDR3 residues: CASTEYGGTGNTGELFF. CDR3 nucleotides: TGTGCCAGCACCGAATACGGCGGGACGGGGAACACCGGGGAGCTGTTTTTT.

This clone was picked up one time. V gene TRBV6-5 combines with J gene TRBJ1-3; D is unclear. Deletions cut 10 bases from V and 9 bases from J, with 16 bases between. CDR3 length: 12 amino acids. The germline CDR1 and CDR2 sequences are MNHEY and SVGAGI. The CDR3: CATATGLSTIYF. The DNA for the CDR3 is TGTGCCACCGCCACTGGACTAAGCACCATATATTTT.

The gene calls are TRBV15 and TRBJ2-7; TRBD1 aligns across 11 bases. The CDR3 is 15 amino acids. V lost 0 bases, J lost 3 bases, and 1 base stayed unmatched. CDR1 is LNHNV and CDR2 is YYDKDF in the germline V gene (reference sequence). The CDR3 here is CATSRDGTGGYEQYV. The CDR3 nucleotides read TGTGCCACCAGCAGAGATGGGACAGGGGGCTACGAGCAGTACGTC.

This clone was picked up a small number of times. The chain employs TRBV20-1 and TRBJ1-2; TRBD1 is a possible D gene (5 bases). This CDR3 has 12 residues. CDR1 is DFQATT, CDR2 SNEGSKA, per germline (reference sequence). V shed 3 bases and J shed 8 bases, with 13 bases lying between them. In DNA, the CDR3 is TGCAGTGCTAGTTTCTTAAGACAGGGCTACACCTTC. Translation: CSASFLRQGYTF.

The chain combines TRBV12-5 with TRBJ2-4, with TRBD1 matching over 9 bases. J was trimmed by 11 bases and V by 5 bases; bases with no gene match: 7. Looked up from germline, CDR1 is LGHNT and CDR2 is FRNRAP. The CDR3 spans 13 residues. CDR3 DNA: TGTGCTAGTGGTGGGACAGGGATGATGGTTCAGTACTTC. As protein: CASGGTGMMVQYF. Variable domain in full (rest from reference TRBV12-5 and TRBJ2-4): DARVTQTPRHKVTEMGQEVTMRCQPILGHNTVFWYRQTMMQGLELLAYFRNRAPLDDSGMPKDRFSAEMPDATLATLKIQPSEPRDSAVYFCASGGTGMMVQYFGAGTRLSVL.

The chain couples TRBV27 to TRBJ1-5; maybe TRBD1 (5 bases). The CDR3 runs to 15 residues. The V and J ends lost 5 bases and 5 bases respectively, with 16 bases between them. Germline V gene sequence: CDR1 MNHEY, CDR2 SMNVEV (reference sequence). DNA for the CDR3: TGTGCCAGCAGTAGGGTTGGGCAGGGCCATCAGCCCCAGCATTTT. It is translated as CASSRVGQGHQPQHF.

The V and J genes are TRBV2 and TRBJ1-1; 9 bases match TRBD1. After removal of 5 bases from V and 5 bases from J, the junction contained 6 bases not matched to a gene. CDR3 length: 14 amino acids. Per germline, CDR1 SNHLY and CDR2 FYNNEI. CDR3 DNA: TGTGCCAGCAGTACCGGGACAGGGATAACTGAAGCTTTCTTT. It codes for CASSTGTGITEAFF.

The chain recombines TRBV10-1 with TRBJ2-1; 8 bases are shared with TRBD2. J gave up 7 bases and V 0 bases, and 8 bases lay outside the gene matches. This CDR3 region has 16 residues. In germline, CDR1 is WNHNN, CDR2 SYGVQD (reference sequence). CDR3 nucleotide sequence: TGCGCCAGCAGTGAGTCCACGGGGGGGGGCTTGAATGAGCAGTTCTTC. Translation: CASSESTGGGLNEQFF.

The rearrangement joins TRBV11-3 to TRBJ2-1, with 9 bases matching TRBD2. The germline gives CDR1 SGHNT, CDR2 YENEEA. This CDR3 spans 14 amino acids. V gave up 1 base and J gave up 10 bases; unmatched junction bases: 5. CDR3 DNA: TGTGCCAGCAGCTTAGGTGGTAGCGGGAGAGAGCAGTTCTTC. This encodes CASSLGGSGREQFF.

This chain joins TRBV3-1 (or the pseudogene TRBV3-2) and TRBJ2-1; TRBD2 matches at 9 bases. Germline CDR1 reads LGHDT; CDR2 reads YNNKEL (reference sequence). J lost 8 bases, V lost 0 bases, and 8 bases had no gene match. The CDR3 is 16 residues long. The CDR3 loop is CASSQDHSGSPDEQFF. The CDR3 nucleotides are TGTGCCAGCAGCCAAGATCATAGCGGGAGCCCGGATGAGCAGTTCTTC.

The rearrangement joins TRBV6-4 to TRBJ1-2; D is uncertain. The CDR3 runs to 14 residues. The V end lost 0 bases, the J end lost 9 bases, and 14 bases lay between the germline ends. Germline V lookup: CDR1 MRHNA, CDR2 SNTAGT. CDR3 loop: CASSDSADAGSYTF. In nucleotides, the CDR3 is TGTGCCAGCAGTGACTCGGCGGACGCCGGGAGCTACACCTTC.

The V and J genes are TRBV6-6 and TRBJ2-3, with 10 bases identical to TRBD1. This CDR3 spans 16 amino acids. With 4 bases clipped from V and 6 bases from J, the junction kept 10 bases outside the gene matches. Germline V lookup: CDR1 MNHNY, CDR2 SVGAGI (reference sequence). CDR3 amino acids: CASSSRQGAGVDTQYF. The CDR3 nucleotides are TGTGCCAGCAGTTCAAGACAGGGGGCTGGTGTTGATACGCAGTATTTT.

The genes are TRBV12-5 and TRBJ2-2; D call uncertain. The CDR3 length is 14 residues. The V and J ends lost 5 bases and 7 bases respectively, with 14 bases between them. The germline CDR1 and CDR2 sequences are LGHNT and FRNRAP. The CDR3 is CASGGRVTSGELFF. DNA of the CDR3: TGTGCTAGTGGTGGCCGGGTCACCAGCGGGGAGCTGTTTTTT.

V usage is TRBV19 and J usage is TRBJ2-1; 15 bases align to TRBD2. Per germline, CDR1 LNHDA and CDR2 SQIVND (reference sequence). The J segment lost 8 bases and the V segment lost 3 bases, leaving 8 bases of the junction unmatched. This CDR3 has 17 residues. CDR3 region: CASSMGLAGGIFDEQFF. In nucleotides, the CDR3 is TGTGCCAGTAGTATGGGACTAGCGGGAGGTATCTTCGATGAGCAGTTCTTC.

This chain links TRBV6-6 with TRBJ1-2; D call uncertain. Germline lookup yields CDR1 MNHNY and CDR2 SVGAGI (reference sequence). V gave up 9 bases and J gave up 2 bases, with 10 bases separating them. This CDR3 region has 12 residues. Written as DNA, the CDR3 is TGTGCCAGTTTCGGGAACAACTATGGCTACACCTTC. Amino acids: CASFGNNYGYTF.

This rearrangement joins TRBV19 to TRBJ1-1; the D gene is possibly TRBD1 (5 bases). Per germline, CDR1 LNHDA and CDR2 SQIVND (reference sequence). V lost 3 bases and J lost 6, with 14 bases in between. The CDR3 is 14 amino acids. The CDR3 DNA reads as TGTGCCAGTAGTATGGGCCTTTGGGGCCCTGAAGCTTTCTTT. Encoded protein: CASSMGLWGPEAFF.

The chain couples TRBV7-2 to TRBJ1-5; a weak D match, TRBD1 (6 bases). In germline, CDR1 is SGHTA, CDR2 FQGNSA. CDR3 length: 14 amino acids. The V end lost 5 bases, the J end lost 3 bases, and 11 bases lay between the germline ends. The CDR3 region is CASSQQGSNQPQHF. The CDR3 coding sequence is TGTGCCAGCAGCCAACAGGGTTCCAATCAGCCCCAGCATTTT.

The chain employs TRBV30 and TRBJ1-5, with a possible D match to TRBD1 (5 bases). V dropped 3 bases and J dropped 3 bases, with 9 bases sitting between them. The CDR3 runs 13 residues. Germline CDR1 reads GTSNPN; CDR2 reads SVGIG (reference sequence). CDR3 in DNA: TGTGCCTGGAGGACAGCCTACAATCAGCCCCAGCATTTT. Encoded protein: CAWRTAYNQPQHF.

This clone is a singleton in its sample. The CDR3 loop reads CASSLGETQYF. In nucleotides, the CDR3 is TGTGCCAGCAGTTTGGGCGAGACCCAGTACTTC. The V and J genes are TRBV12-3 or TRBV12-4 and TRBJ2-5; D unclear. The CDR3 sequence is 11 residues long. The V and J ends lost 3 bases and 5 bases respectively, with 4 bases between them.

DNA of the CDR3: TGTGCCAGTAGCATCCATAACTCCGGGACAGGGGCGGACACTGAAGCTTTCTTT. Encoded protein: CASSIHNSGTGADTEAFF. V and J are TRBV19 and TRBJ1-1; 10 nucleotides agree with TRBD1. This CDR3 spans 18 amino acids. Germline CDR1 and CDR2: LNHDA and SQIVND (reference sequence). V was clipped by 6 bases and J by 3 bases; unmatched bases: 16.

The CDR3 DNA sequence: TGCGCCAGCAGCTTGGACGGGGGGCCTGGAAACACCATATATTTT. Protein: CASSLDGGPGNTIYF. The rearrangement uses TRBV5-1 and TRBJ1-3; TRBD1 might be the D (6 bases). The V gene's germline CDR1 is SGHRS and CDR2 YFSETQ. The CDR3 runs 15 residues. With 0 bases removed from V and 2 bases from J, the gap between germline ends came to 9 bases.

In this sample, this clone turned up once. This chain links TRBV6-1 with TRBJ2-7, with 8 bases lining up with TRBD1. The CDR3 extends over 15 amino acids. Germline values: CDR1 MNHNS, CDR2 SASEGT. J gave up 0 bases and V 3 bases, and 4 bases lay outside the gene matches. CDR3 sequence (DNA): TGTGCCAGCAGTGACAGGGGGCCAAGCTCCTACGAGCAGTACGTC. The encoded protein is CASSDRGPSSYEQYV.

The chain employs TRBV5-6 and TRBJ1-5; 9 bases align to TRBD1. CDR3 length: 16 amino acids. In germline, CDR1 is SGHDT, CDR2 YYEEEE. The J segment lost 4 bases and the V segment lost 1 base, leaving 6 bases of the junction unmatched. CDR3 coding DNA: TGTGCCAGCAGCTTGTTGGGGACAGGGAGGAATCAGCCCCAGCATTTT. Its protein is CASSLLGTGRNQPQHF.

This clone was counted only a few times. The CDR3, as DNA: TGTGCCAGCAGGGCGGCTCTGGGGAACACCGGGGAGCTGTTTTTT. Its translation: CASRAALGNTGELFF. The chain recombines TRBV5-4 with TRBJ2-2, with D unclear. Germline V gives CDR1 SGHNT, CDR2 YYREEE (reference sequence). The CDR3 extends over 15 amino acids. V dropped 5 bases and J dropped 1 base, with 12 bases sitting between them. Complete variable domain (other parts from reference TRBV5-4 and TRBJ2-2): ETGVTQSPTHLIKTRGQQVTLRCSSQSGHNTVSWYQQALGQGPQFIFQYYREEENGRGNFPPRFSGLQFPNYSSELNVNALELDDSALYLCASRAALGNTGELFFGEGSRLTVL.

The J gene is TRBJ2-5, the V gene TRBV12-3 or TRBV12-4; no clear D gene. V gave up 5 bases and J gave up 5 bases, with 6 bases separating them. The CDR3 has 11 residues. The CDR3 DNA is TGTGCCAGCAGTCGGAGTGAGACCCAGTACTTC. Its protein is CASSRSETQYF.

The chain carries TRBV6-4 and TRBJ1-2; D perhaps matches TRBD1 (6 bases). V was pared by 10 bases and J by 8 bases, with 26 bases between. CDR1 is MRHNA, CDR2 SNTAGT, per germline. The CDR3 extends over 15 amino acids. The CDR3 here is CATPGHFLFGVGYTF. The DNA of the CDR3 is TGTGCCACCCCGGGACATTTTCTCTTTGGGGTCGGCTACACCTTC.